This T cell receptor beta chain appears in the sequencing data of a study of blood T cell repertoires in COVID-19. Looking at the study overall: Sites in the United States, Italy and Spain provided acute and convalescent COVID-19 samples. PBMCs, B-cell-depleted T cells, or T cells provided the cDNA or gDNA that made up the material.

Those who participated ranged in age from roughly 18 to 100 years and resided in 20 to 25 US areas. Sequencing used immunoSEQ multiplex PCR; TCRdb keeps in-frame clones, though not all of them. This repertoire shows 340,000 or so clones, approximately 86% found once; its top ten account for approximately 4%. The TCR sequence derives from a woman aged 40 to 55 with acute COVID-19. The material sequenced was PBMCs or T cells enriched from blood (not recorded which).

The CDR3 DNA reads TGCGCCAGCAGCCTCGTGTTGGGCGCTTCACCCCTCCACTTT. Translated: CASSLVLGASPLHF. The gene calls are TRBV4-3 and TRBJ1-6; D gene unclear. CDR1 is LGHNA, CDR2 YSLEER, per germline. V lost 4 bases and J 9 bases, leaving 13 bases between the germline ends. This CDR3 comprises 14 residues.